Below, 8 T cell receptor beta chains from the same sample are listed, as sequenced in a study of CD8+ T cells in alopecia areata. Described treatment: oral pan-JAK inhibitor, 5-10 mg twice daily. RNA extraction was followed by reverse transcription into cDNA, which acted as the sequencing template. Here immunoSEQ multiplex PCR was the method, and the copy in TCRdb shows in-frame clones only, minus some. There are about 200,000 clones in the sample; around 57% occur only once, and approximately 1.4% lies in the top ten. The material was CD4+ T cells sorted from blood, obtained at week 4, from a patient treated with tofacitinib. These receptors were taken from a human donor with alopecia areata.

The chain has TRBV15 and TRBJ1-2; no definite D call. Germline CDR1 and CDR2: LNHNV and YYDKDF (reference sequence). V was pared by 1 base and J by 2 bases, with 14 bases between. The CDR3 covers 16 residues. CDR3 in DNA: TGTGCCACCAGCAGAGCGATGGGAGTTACGAACTATGGCTACACCTTC. This translates into CATSRAMGVTNYGYTF.

This clone has just one count. The rearrangement links TRBV7-8 to TRBJ2-7; a weak D match, TRBD1 (6 bases). Germline CDR1 is SGHVS and CDR2 is FQNEAQ. The CDR3 contains 14 residues. With 1 base removed from V and 4 bases from J, the gap between germline ends came to 11 bases. The CDR3 reads CASSLEQGWYEQYF. The CDR3 DNA reads as TGTGCCAGCAGCTTAGAACAGGGTTGGTACGAGCAGTACTTC.

The rearrangement joins TRBV4-3 to TRBJ2-3, with 10 bases matching TRBD1. The junction had 4 bases not matched to a gene; V was cut back by 5 bases and J by 5 bases. The CDR3 has 14 amino acids. The germline gives CDR1 LGHNA, CDR2 YSLEER. In nucleotides, the CDR3 is TGCGCCAGCAGCGACAGGGGGCAGAAAGATACGCAGTATTTT. It specifies CASSDRGQKDTQYF.

This clone turned up a few times. V and J are TRBV7-9 and TRBJ2-6, with TRBD2 identical over 8 bases. V lost 5 bases, J lost 0 bases, and 9 bases stayed unmatched. Germline values: CDR1 SEHNR, CDR2 FQNEAQ (reference sequence). The CDR3 is made up of 18 amino acids. CDR3 coding DNA: TGTGCCAGCAGCCCGCGGGCGGGGGGAACCTCTGGGGCCAACGTCCTGACTTTC. It yields the protein CASSPRAGGTSGANVLTF.

The chain is built from TRBV4-1 and TRBJ2-7, with TRBD2 matching over 7 bases. The CDR3 spans 15 residues. Germline V CDR1 and CDR2: MGHRA, YSYEKL. Trimming cost V 0 bases and J 6 bases; bases outside gene matches: 8. CDR3 loop: CASSQDLKGGSEQYF. CDR3 in DNA: TGCGCCAGCAGCCAAGATTTAAAGGGAGGGAGCGAGCAGTACTTC.

The chain recombines TRBV7-8 with TRBJ2-7, with D possibly being TRBD2 (6 bases). V shed 5 bases and J shed 4 bases, with 12 bases lying between them. Germline CDR1 and CDR2: SGHVS and FQNEAQ. This CDR3 is 13 amino acids long. DNA of the CDR3: TGTGCCAGCAGCCCTGCTGGGGGGTACGAGCAGTACTTC. Amino acid sequence: CASSPAGGYEQYF.

In regard to this clone: The sample has other DNA sequences that encode this CDR3 too. The V and J genes are TRBV27 and TRBJ2-7, with 10 bases identical to TRBD2. The ends lost 8 bases at V and 6 bases at J; junction bases unmatched: 7. The CDR3 runs to 13 residues. CDR1 is MNHEY, CDR2 SMNVEV, per germline (reference sequence). CDR3 sequence: CASGAGGPVEQYF. The CDR3 DNA reads as TGTGCCAGCGGAGCGGGGGGGCCGGTCGAGCAGTACTTC.

This clone was seen only a few times. The CDR3 region is CASSRGGSSYNEQFF. In nucleotides, the CDR3 is TGTGCCAGCAGCCGCGGAGGGTCCTCCTACAATGAGCAGTTCTTC. The genes are TRBV9 and TRBJ2-1, with a weak D call TRBD2 (6 bases). The germline V gene has CDR1 SGDLS and CDR2 YYNGEE. The CDR3 contains 15 residues. V dropped 4 bases and J dropped 0 bases, with 11 bases sitting between them. Supplemented by reference TRBV9 and TRBJ2-1, the full variable domain reads DSGVTQTPKHLITATGQRVTLRCSPRSGDLSVYWYQQSLDQGLQFLIQYYNGEERAKGNILERFSAQQFPDLHSELNLSSLELGDSALYFCASSRGGSSYNEQFFGPGTRLTVL.